This T cell receptor (beta chain) was identified in a study of early T cells in non-severe SARS-CoV-2 infection. This clonotype was observed a handful of times. This CDR3 contains 15 residues. V was pared by 5 bases and J by 1 base, with 7 bases of the junction left unmatched. Germline V gives CDR1 SSHAT, CDR2 FNYEAQ (reference sequence). One entry per CDR3 protein, called by TCRdb with MiXCR from the 5' RACE reads. This sample carries 50,000 to 60,000 distinct CDR3 sequences, about a tenth of them seen once, and the ten largest clones take roughly 20%. The sample comprised whole blood. This TCR came from an adult who was a healthcare worker with PCR-confirmed SARS-CoV-2 infection or an uninfected control (not recorded which). The chain combines TRBV7-7 with TRBJ2-5; 7 positions match TRBD1. The CDR3 DNA reads TGTGCCAGCAGCCTAAGGGGACAGCCCCAAGAGACCCAGTACTTC. Translating gives CASSLRGQPQETQYF.